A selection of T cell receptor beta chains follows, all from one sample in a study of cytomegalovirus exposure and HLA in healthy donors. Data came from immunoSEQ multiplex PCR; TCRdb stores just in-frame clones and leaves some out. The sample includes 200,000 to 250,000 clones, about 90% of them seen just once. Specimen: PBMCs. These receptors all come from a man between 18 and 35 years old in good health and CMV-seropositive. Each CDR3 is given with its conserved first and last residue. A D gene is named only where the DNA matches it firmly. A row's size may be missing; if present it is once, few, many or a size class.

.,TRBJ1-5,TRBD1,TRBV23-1,CASSQSPQGGCQPQHF,TGCGCCAGCAGTCAATCCCCCCAGGGGGGTTGTCAGCCCCAGCATTTT
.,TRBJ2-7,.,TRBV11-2,CASSPGGGSYEQYF,TGTGCCAGCAGCCCCGGTGGGGGATCCTACGAGCAGTACTTC
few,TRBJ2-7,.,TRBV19,CASSPRVGEPNHEQYF,TGTGCCAGTAGTCCCAGGGTCGGGGAGCCGAACCACGAGCAGTACTTC
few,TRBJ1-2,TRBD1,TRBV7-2,CASSFPGGYVGYTF,TGTGCCAGCAGCTTTCCAGGGGGTTATGTTGGCTACACCTTC
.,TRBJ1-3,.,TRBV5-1,CASSHEPTGGPSGNTIYF,TGCGCCAGCAGCCACGAGCCGACAGGAGGGCCCTCTGGAAACACCATATATTTT
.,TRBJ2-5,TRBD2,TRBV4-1,CASSRLAGGVETQYF,TGCGCCAGCAGTAGACTAGCGGGAGGAGTAGAGACCCAGTACTTC
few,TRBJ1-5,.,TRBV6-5,CASSYRSHQPQHF,TGTGCCAGCAGTTACCGGAGTCATCAGCCCCAGCATTTT
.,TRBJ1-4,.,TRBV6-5,CASSPYRNEKLFF,TGTGCCAGCAGTCCTTACAGGAATGAAAAACTGTTTTTT
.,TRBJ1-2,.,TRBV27,CASRSPGGNYGYTF,TGTGCCAGCAGATCTCCCGGGGGTAACTATGGCTACACCTTC
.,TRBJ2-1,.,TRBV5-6,CASSLEVWGLNEQFF,TGTGCCAGCAGCTTGGAAGTCTGGGGTTTGAATGAGCAGTTCTTC
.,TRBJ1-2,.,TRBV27,CASRSGYGYTF,TGTGCCAGCCGTTCGGGGTATGGCTACACCTTC
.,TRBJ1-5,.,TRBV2,CASSEAFQPQHF,TGTGCCAGCAGTGAAGCGTTTCAGCCCCAGCATTTT
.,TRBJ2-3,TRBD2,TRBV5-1,CASISAGGPSGADTQYF,TGCGCCAGCATATCAGCGGGAGGGCCATCAGGGGCAGATACGCAGTATTTT
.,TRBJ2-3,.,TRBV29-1,CSVDGVGLDTQYF,TGCAGCGTTGACGGGGTGGGTTTGGATACGCAGTATTTT
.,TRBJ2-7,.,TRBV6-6,CASRGYEQYF,TGTGCCAGCAGGGGCTACGAGCAGTACTTC
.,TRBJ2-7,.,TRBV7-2,CASSGSGSPYEQYF,TGTGCCAGCAGCGGAAGTGGGAGCCCCTACGAGCAGTACTTC
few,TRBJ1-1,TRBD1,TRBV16,CASSPGQVLSTEAFF,TGTGCCAGCAGCCCCGGACAGGTTCTCTCGACTGAAGCTTTCTTT
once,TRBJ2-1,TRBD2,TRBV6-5,CASRSSGSYEQFF,TGTGCCAGCAGGTCTAGCGGGAGCTATGAGCAGTTCTTC
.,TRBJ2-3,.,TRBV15,CATSRDTPSSTDTQYF,TGTGCCACCAGCAGAGATACGCCGAGTAGCACAGATACGCAGTATTTT
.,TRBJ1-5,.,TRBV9,CASSAGQPNQPQHF,TGTGCCAGCAGCGCGGGGCAGCCCAATCAGCCCCAGCATTTT
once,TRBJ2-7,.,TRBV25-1,CASSEWGRGSYEQYF,TGTGCCAGCAGTGAATGGGGCAGAGGCTCCTACGAGCAGTACTTC
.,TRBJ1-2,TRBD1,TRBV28,CASSLPTGAYGYTF,TGTGCCAGCAGTTTGCCTACAGGGGCCTATGGCTACACCTTC
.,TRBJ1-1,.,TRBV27,CASKLAGMNTEAFF,TGTGCCAGCAAGTTGGCAGGAATGAACACTGAAGCTTTCTTT
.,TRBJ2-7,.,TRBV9,CASSVGLSSYEQYF,TGTGCCAGCAGCGTAGGGCTAAGCTCCTACGAGCAGTACTTC
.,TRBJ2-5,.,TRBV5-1,CASSLLGVWETQYF,TGCGCCAGCAGCTTACTAGGGGTTTGGGAGACCCAGTACTTC
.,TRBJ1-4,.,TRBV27,CASSLSQIEKLFF,TGTGCCAGCAGTTTATCGCAGATTGAAAAACTGTTTTTT
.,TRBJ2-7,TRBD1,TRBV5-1,CASSWGQGSYEQYF,TGCGCCAGCAGCTGGGGACAGGGGTCCTACGAGCAGTACTTC
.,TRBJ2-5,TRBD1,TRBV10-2,CASSRDRETQYF,TGCGCCAGCAGTAGGGACAGAGAGACCCAGTACTTC
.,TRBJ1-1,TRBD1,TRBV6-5,CASIPDRGYTEAFF,TGTGCCAGCATTCCGGACAGGGGGTACACTGAAGCTTTCTTT
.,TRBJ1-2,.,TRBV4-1,CASSQDLVGYYGYTF,TGCGCCAGCAGCCAAGATTTAGTAGGATACTATGGCTACACCTTC
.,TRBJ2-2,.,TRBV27,CASAGARGTGELFF,TGTGCCAGCGCAGGGGCCCGGGGCACCGGGGAGCTGTTTTTT
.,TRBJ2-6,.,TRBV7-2,CASSLEAVHSGANVLTF,TGTGCCAGCAGCTTAGAGGCTGTACACTCTGGGGCCAACGTCCTGACTTTC
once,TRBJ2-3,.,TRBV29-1,CSVEGGKGTDTQYF,TGCAGCGTTGAAGGAGGGAAAGGCACAGATACGCAGTATTTT
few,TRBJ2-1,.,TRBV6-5,CASSYTGSYNEQFF,TGTGCCAGCAGTTATACAGGTTCCTACAATGAGCAGTTCTTC
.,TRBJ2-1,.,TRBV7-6,CASSLVDPQGDNEQFF,TGTGCCAGCAGCTTAGTGGACCCCCAAGGGGACAATGAGCAGTTCTTC
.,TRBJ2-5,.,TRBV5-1,CASSLVATGNQETQYF,TGCGCCAGCAGCTTGGTCGCGACAGGAAACCAAGAGACCCAGTACTTC
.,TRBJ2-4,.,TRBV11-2,CASSPIVGIQYF,TGTGCCAGCAGCCCCATCGTGGGCATTCAGTACTTC
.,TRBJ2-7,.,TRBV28,CASSLQGISYEQYF,TGTGCCAGCAGTTTACAGGGGATCTCCTACGAGCAGTACTTC
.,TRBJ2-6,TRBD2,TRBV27,CASRGLAGGAGANVLTF,TGTGCCAGCAGGGGACTAGCGGGAGGTGCCGGGGCCAACGTCCTGACTTTC
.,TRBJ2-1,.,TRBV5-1,CASSFGTLNEQFF,TGCGCCAGCAGCTTCGGGACGCTCAATGAGCAGTTCTTC
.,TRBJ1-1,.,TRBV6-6,CASLLKRTLNTEAFF,TGTGCCAGCTTGCTCAAACGGACACTGAACACTGAAGCTTTCTTT
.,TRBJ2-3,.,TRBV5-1,CASNGGQILSTDTQYF,TGCGCCAGCAACGGGGGACAGATCCTAAGCACAGATACGCAGTATTTT
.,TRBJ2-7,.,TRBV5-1,CASSWSGREQYF,TGCGCCAGCAGCTGGAGTGGCAGGGAGCAGTACTTC
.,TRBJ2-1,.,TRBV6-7,CATTQGRDTRSYNEQFF,TGTGCCACTACCCAAGGGCGGGACACTCGCTCCTACAATGAGCAGTTCTTC
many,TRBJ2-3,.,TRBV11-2,CASSRGRVDTQYF,TGTGCCAGCAGCCGTGGGCGGGTAGATACGCAGTATTTT
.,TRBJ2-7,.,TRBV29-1,CSVEIFTGTYEQYF,TGCAGCGTTGAAATATTTACTGGTACCTACGAGCAGTACTTC
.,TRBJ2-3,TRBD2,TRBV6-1,CASTRLAGSTDTQYF,TGTGCCAGCACCCGACTAGCGGGAAGCACAGATACGCAGTATTTT
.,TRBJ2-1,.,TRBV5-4,CASSLVGRGVYNEQFF,TGTGCCAGCAGCTTGGTTGGGAGAGGGGTCTACAATGAGCAGTTCTTC